This T cell receptor (beta chain) is from a study of shared clonotypes between healthy human individuals. Study results and caveats: Sharing of clonotypes among donors was expected to vary with sequencing depth.

Libraries were prepared by immunoSEQ multiplex PCR; TCRdb keeps only in-frame clonotypes and omits some of them. The table records about half a million clones, 79% of them present only once. Per the germline V gene, CDR1 is LNHDA and CDR2 is SQIVND (reference sequence). The germline V and J ends were trimmed by 10 bases and 0 bases, with 13 bases remaining between them. The CDR3 is 14 amino acids. To note about this clone: Its antigen remains unidentified.

Input material: PBMCs. This receptor was obtained from a woman aged 40 to 49 in good health. Some clones in this sample may be carry-over from other donors' samples. The chain employs TRBV19 and TRBJ2-1, with D perhaps matching TRBD1 (5 bases). CDR3 nucleotides: TGTGCCACCCATGACAGCAGCTCCTACAATGAGCAGTTCTTC. Its translation is CATHDSSSYNEQFF.